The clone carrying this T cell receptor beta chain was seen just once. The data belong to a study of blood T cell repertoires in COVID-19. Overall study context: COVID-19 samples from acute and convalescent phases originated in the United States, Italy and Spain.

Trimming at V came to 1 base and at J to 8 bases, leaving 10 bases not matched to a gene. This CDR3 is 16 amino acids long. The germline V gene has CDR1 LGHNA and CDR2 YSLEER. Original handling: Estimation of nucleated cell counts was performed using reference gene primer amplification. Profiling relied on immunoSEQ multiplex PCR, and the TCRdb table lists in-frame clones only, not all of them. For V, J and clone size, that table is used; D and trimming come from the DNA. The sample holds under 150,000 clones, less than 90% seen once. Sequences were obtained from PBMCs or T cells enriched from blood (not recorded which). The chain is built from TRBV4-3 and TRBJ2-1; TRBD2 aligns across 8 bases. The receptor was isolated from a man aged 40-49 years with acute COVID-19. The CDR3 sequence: CASSQAPGGRGDEQFF. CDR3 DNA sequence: TGCGCCAGCAGCCAAGCGCCGGGAGGGAGGGGCGATGAGCAGTTCTTC.